This T cell receptor beta chain was documented in a study of blood T cell repertoires in COVID-19. Looking at the study overall: Sources were T cells, B-cell-depleted T cells, or PBMCs; the material itself was cDNA or gDNA.

Followed longitudinally, the Seattle patients had been enrolled during active infection. J lost 6 bases, V lost 5 bases, and 16 bases had no gene match. This CDR3 comprises 16 residues. Germline assignment: CDR1 MDHEN and CDR2 SYDVKM. Original methodology: Researchers report that nucleated cell counts were estimated from reference gene primer amplification. Method: immunoSEQ multiplex PCR; TCRdb's copy keeps in-frame clones and lacks some. The V and J calls and clone size were taken over from that table, and D and trimming were inferred from the DNA. This table has approximately 200,000 clones, about 81% appearing once.

The TCR originated in a woman aged 80 or over with COVID-19, enrolled during active disease. This chain uses TRBV28 with TRBJ2-7, with 7 positions matching TRBD1. Sequenced: peripheral blood. CDR3 bases: TGTGCCAGCAGTACCCACGTCTACGACAGGGCCCGCGAGCAGTACTTC. It codes for CASSTHVYDRAREQYF.